Each of the 3 T cell receptor beta chains below was sequenced from the same sample in a study of vaccination and CD4 T cells after COVID-19. Treatment given: roughly 10-day PBMC culture with coronavirus spike peptide pools or control peptides (ViraFEST assay). Antigen specificity for these receptors is unknown. With the Oncomine TCR Beta short-read assay, DNA from cultured CD4+ T cells was sequenced. TCRdb recomputed calls from the PCR reads with MiXCR, one row per CDR3 protein. The sample includes roughly 20,000 distinct CDR3 sequences, 55% of them seen just once. Specimen: CD4+ T cells from blood, cultured in vitro. The receptor set was obtained from a human donor who had recovered from COVID-19.

The rearrangement joins TRBV7-9 to TRBJ1-5; D gene ambiguous. Trimming took 0 bases from V and 0 from J, leaving 12 bases between them. Germline assignment: CDR1 SEHNR and CDR2 FQNEAQ (reference sequence). The CDR3 is 17 residues long. Here the CDR3 DNA reads TGTGCCAGCAGCTTAGCGCTTGGCGGATATAGCAATCAGCCCCAGCATTTT. It specifies CASSLALGGYSNQPQHF. Filled out from reference TRBV7-9 and TRBJ1-5, the complete variable domain reads DTGVSQNPRHKITKRGQNVTFRCDPISEHNRLYWYRQTLGQGPEFLTYFQNEAQLEKSRLLSDRFSAERPKGSFSTLEIQRTEQGDSAMYLCASSLALGGYSNQPQHFGDGTRLSIL.

As regards this clonotype: Germline and junction disagree at one end, which may indicate a read error. The chain employs TRBV5-3 and TRBJ2-3; unclear D gene. Being an ORF, TRBV5-3 has a function that is uncertain. The CDR3 is made up of 15 amino acids. The CDR3 DNA is TGCGCCAGCAGCTTGTGGGTTGAGGACACAGATACGCAGTATTTT. Translated: CASSLWVEDTDTQYF.

The chain employs TRBV24-1 and TRBJ1-5; D remains ambiguous. The V gene lost 0 bases and the J gene lost 8 bases, with 10 bases spanning the gap. Germline V gene lookup returns CDR1 KGHDR and CDR2 SFDVKD. The CDR3 covers 14 residues. CDR3 amino acids: CATSDLNIVKPQHF. The CDR3 DNA sequence: TGTGCCACCAGTGATTTGAACATAGTCAAGCCCCAGCATTTT.